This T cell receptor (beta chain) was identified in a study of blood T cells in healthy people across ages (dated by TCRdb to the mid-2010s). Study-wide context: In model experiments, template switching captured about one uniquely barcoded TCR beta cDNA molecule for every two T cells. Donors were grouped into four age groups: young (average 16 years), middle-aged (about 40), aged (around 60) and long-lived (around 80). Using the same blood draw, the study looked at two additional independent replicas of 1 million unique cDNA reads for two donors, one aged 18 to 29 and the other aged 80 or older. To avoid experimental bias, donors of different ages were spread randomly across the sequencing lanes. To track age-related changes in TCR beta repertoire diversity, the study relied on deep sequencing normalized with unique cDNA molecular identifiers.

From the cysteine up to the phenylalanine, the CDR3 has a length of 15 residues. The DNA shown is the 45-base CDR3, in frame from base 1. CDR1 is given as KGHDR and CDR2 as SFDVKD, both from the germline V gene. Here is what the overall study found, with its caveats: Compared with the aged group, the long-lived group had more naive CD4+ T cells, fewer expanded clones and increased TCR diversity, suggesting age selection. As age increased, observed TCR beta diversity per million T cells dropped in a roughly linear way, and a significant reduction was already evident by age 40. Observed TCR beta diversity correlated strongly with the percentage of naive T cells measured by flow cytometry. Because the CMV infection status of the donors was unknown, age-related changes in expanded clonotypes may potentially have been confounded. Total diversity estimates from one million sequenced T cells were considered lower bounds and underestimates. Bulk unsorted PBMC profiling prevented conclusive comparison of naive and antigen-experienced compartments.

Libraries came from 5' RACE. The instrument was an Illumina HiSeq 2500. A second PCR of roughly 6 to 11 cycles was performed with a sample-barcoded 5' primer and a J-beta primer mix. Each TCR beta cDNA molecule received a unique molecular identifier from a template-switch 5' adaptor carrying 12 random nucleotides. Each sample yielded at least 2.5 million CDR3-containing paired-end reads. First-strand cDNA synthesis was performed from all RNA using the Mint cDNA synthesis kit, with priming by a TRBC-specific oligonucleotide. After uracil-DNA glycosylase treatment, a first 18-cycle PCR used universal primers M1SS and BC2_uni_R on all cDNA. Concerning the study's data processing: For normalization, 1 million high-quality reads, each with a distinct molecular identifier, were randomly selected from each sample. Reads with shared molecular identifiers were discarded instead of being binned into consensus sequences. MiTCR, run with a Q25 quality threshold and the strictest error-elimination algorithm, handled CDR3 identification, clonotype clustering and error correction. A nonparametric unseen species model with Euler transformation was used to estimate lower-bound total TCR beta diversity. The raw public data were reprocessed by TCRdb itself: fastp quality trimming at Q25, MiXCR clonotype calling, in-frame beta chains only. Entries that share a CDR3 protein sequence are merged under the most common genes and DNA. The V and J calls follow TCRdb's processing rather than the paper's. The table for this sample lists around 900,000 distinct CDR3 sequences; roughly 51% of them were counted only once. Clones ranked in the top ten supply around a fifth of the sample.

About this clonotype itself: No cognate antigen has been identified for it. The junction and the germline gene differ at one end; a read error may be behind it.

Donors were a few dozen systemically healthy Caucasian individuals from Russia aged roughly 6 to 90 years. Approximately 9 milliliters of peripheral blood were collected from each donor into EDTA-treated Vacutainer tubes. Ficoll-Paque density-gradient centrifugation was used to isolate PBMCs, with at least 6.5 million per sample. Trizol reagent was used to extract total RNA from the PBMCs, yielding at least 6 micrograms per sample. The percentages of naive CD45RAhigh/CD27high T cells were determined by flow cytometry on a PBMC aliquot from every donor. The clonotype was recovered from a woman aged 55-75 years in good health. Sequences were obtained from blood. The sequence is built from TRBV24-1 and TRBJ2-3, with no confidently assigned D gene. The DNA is TGTGCCACTAGTGGCTCCAGTTGGAGTTTGGATACGCAGTATTTT. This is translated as CATSGSSWSLDTQYF.